This record covers a single TCR beta chain. Per the original data handling: Using reference gene primer amplification, nucleated cell counts were estimated. Only in-frame clones appear in the TCRdb table, and some are missing; sequencing was by immunoSEQ multiplex PCR. V, J and clone size were drawn from that table, and D and trimming were deduced from the DNA. Of around 250,000 clones detected, roughly 84% appear once; the ten largest clones hold 1.5%. The germline V gene has CDR1 SNHLY and CDR2 FYNNEI. V gave up 6 bases and J gave up 3 bases; unmatched junction bases: 3. The CDR3 contains 13 residues. This record belongs to a study of blood T cell repertoires in COVID-19. About the research overall: Some COVID-19 samples were acute and others convalescent; all came from the United States, Italy and Spain. The cDNA or gDNA used as material had been derived from T cells, B-cell-depleted T cells, or PBMCs.

The chain employs TRBV2 and TRBJ1-2, with TRBD1 identical over 8 bases. Sequences were obtained from peripheral blood. This sequence was found in a woman in her thirties or forties who had recovered from COVID-19. The CDR3 DNA reads as TGTGCCAGCAGCTCGGGACAGGACTATGGCTACACCTTC. Its protein is CASSSGQDYGYTF.